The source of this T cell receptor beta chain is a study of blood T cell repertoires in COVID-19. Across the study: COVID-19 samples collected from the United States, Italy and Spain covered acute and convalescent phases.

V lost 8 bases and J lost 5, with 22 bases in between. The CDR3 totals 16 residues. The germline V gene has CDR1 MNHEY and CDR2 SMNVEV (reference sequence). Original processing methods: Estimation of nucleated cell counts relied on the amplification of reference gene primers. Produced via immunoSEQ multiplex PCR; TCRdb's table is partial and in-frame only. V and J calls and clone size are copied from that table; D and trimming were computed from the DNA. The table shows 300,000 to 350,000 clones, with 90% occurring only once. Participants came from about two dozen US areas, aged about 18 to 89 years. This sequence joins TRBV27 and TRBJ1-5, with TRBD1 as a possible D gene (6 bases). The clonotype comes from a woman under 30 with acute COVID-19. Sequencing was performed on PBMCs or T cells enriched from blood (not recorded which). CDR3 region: CASASAGGPRHQPQHF. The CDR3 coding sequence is TGTGCCAGCGCTTCCGCGGGGGGCCCTAGACATCAGCCCCAGCATTTT.